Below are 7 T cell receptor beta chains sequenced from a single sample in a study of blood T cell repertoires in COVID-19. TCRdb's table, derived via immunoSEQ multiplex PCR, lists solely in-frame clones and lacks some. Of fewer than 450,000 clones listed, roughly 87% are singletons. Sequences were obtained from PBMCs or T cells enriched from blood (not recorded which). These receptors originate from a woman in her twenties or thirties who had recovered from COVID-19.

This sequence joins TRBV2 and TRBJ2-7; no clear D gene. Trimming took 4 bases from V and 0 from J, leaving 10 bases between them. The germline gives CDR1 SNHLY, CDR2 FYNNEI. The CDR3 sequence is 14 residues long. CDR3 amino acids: CASSVVLSSYEQYF. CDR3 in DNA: TGTGCCAGCAGTGTGGTGCTGAGCTCCTACGAGCAGTACTTC.

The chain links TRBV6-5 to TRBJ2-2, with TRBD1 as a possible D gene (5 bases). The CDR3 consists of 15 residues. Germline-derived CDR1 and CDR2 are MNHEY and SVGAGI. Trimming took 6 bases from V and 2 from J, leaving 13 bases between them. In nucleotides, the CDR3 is TGTGCCAGCAGCCGGGTAGGGGCAAACACCGGGGAGCTGTTTTTT. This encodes CASSRVGANTGELFF.

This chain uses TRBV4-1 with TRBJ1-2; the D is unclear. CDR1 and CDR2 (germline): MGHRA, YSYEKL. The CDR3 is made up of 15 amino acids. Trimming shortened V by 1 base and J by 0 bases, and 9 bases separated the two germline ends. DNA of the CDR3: TGCGCCAGCAGCCAAGGGGCAGGATCTAACTATGGCTACACCTTC. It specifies CASSQGAGSNYGYTF.

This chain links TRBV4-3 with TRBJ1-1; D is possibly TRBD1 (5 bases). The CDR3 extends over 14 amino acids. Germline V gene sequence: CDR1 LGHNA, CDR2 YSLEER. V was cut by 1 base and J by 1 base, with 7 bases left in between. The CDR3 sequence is CASSQGTPNTEAFF. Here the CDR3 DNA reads TGCGCCAGCAGCCAAGGGACACCGAACACTGAAGCTTTCTTT.

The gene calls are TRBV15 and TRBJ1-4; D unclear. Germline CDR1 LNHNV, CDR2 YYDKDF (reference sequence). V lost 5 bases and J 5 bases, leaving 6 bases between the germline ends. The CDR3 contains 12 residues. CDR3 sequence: CATSRENEKLFF. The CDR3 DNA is TGTGCCACCAGCCGGGAGAATGAAAAACTGTTTTTT.

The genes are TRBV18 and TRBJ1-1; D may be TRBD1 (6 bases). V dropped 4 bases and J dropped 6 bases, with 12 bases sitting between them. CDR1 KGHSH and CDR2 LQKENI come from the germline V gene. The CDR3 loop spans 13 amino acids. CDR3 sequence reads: CASSLTGGPEAFF. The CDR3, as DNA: TGTGCCAGCTCACTTACGGGGGGCCCTGAAGCTTTCTTT.

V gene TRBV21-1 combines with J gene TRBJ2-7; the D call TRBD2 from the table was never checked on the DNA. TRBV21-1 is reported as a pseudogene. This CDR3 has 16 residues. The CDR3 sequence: CASSKDVGGVGDGQYF. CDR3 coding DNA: TGTGCCAGCAGCAAAGACGTCGGGGGTGTGGGGGATGGGCAGTACTTC.